This T cell receptor beta chain was recorded in a study of shared clonotypes between healthy human individuals. The V gene lost 0 bases and the J gene lost 5 bases, with 5 bases spanning the gap. This CDR3 is 13 amino acids long. Germline assignment: CDR1 WSHSY and CDR2 SAAADI. Here immunoSEQ multiplex PCR was the method, and the copy in TCRdb shows in-frame clones only, minus some. Among approximately 1.4 million clones listed, 98% were seen once. V and J are TRBV10-2 and TRBJ1-5; D gene ambiguous. The TCR originated in a man aged 25 to 40 in good health. Material for sequencing was naive CD4+ T cells sorted from blood. The subset here: CD45RA+ positively selected. The CDR3 is CASSESEYQPQHF. The CDR3 nucleotides read TGCGCCAGCAGTGAGTCTGAGTATCAGCCCCAGCATTTT.